One sample yielded the 14 T cell receptor beta chains listed below, sequenced in a study of cytomegalovirus exposure and HLA in healthy donors. Amplification used 60 Vbeta primers and 13 Jbeta primers. Data came from immunoSEQ multiplex PCR; TCRdb stores just in-frame clones and leaves some out. This table holds 65,000 to 70,000 clones, around three quarters found once. The sequenced sample was PBMCs. The origin of the receptors is a man between 45 and 60 years old in good health and CMV-seronegative.

This chain connects TRBV5-1 to TRBJ2-3; D ambiguous. Trimming took 2 bases from V and 3 from J, leaving 10 bases between them. Per the germline V gene, CDR1 is SGHRS and CDR2 is YFSETQ. This CDR3 has 14 amino acids. In nucleotides, the CDR3 is TGCGCCAGCAGCTTCGGAGACTCAACAGATACGCAGTATTTT. Encoded protein: CASSFGDSTDTQYF.

The chain links TRBV2 to TRBJ2-3; the match to TRBD2 covers 8 bases. The CDR3 runs 16 residues. Germline loops: CDR1 SNHLY, CDR2 FYNNEI. Trimming took 0 bases from V and 1 from J; bases not matched to a gene: 3. CDR3 in DNA: TGTGCCAGCAGTGAAGCGCCACTAGCGGGCACAGATACGCAGTATTTT. Protein product: CASSEAPLAGTDTQYF.

The chain recombines TRBV4-2 with TRBJ2-7; unclear D gene. Trimming took off 3 bases at V and 6 bases at J, with 15 bases between the two ends. This CDR3 is 14 amino acids long. From germline, CDR1 is LGHNA and CDR2 YNFKEQ. CDR3 sequence: CASSQPYERSEQYF. The CDR3, as DNA: TGTGCCAGCAGCCAGCCATATGAGCGAAGCGAGCAGTACTTC.

The chain carries TRBV6-5 and TRBJ2-5; 12 bases agree with TRBD1. CDR1 is MNHEY, CDR2 SVGAGI, per germline. The CDR3 is 16 residues long. V dropped 2 bases and J dropped 4; count of bases not matched to a gene: 5. CDR3 residues: CASSYGDRGRGETQYF. CDR3 sequence (DNA): TGTGCCAGCAGTTACGGGGACAGGGGGCGTGGAGAGACCCAGTACTTC.

The V call is TRBV19, the J call TRBJ2-7; D may be TRBD2 (5 bases). In germline, CDR1 is LNHDA, CDR2 SQIVND (reference sequence). Trimming cost V 3 bases and J 1 base, with 16 bases left between them. The CDR3 runs to 16 residues. The CDR3 protein is CASSIFAGARSYEQYF. The CDR3 DNA is TGTGCCAGTAGTATCTTTGCGGGCGCCAGATCCTACGAGCAGTACTTC. The full variable domain, completed using reference TRBV19 and TRBJ2-7, is DGGITQSPKYLFRKEGQNVTLSCEQNLNHDAMYWYRQDPGQGLRLIYYSQIVNDFQKGDIAEGYSVSREKKESFPLTVTSAQKNPTAFYLCASSIFAGARSYEQYFGPGTRLTVT.

This clone came up a few times. The chain uses TRBV14 and TRBJ1-2; unclear D gene. This CDR3 is built from 13 residues. Trimming took 0 bases from V and 5 from J, leaving 7 bases between them. Germline V gene lookup returns CDR1 SGHDN and CDR2 FVKESK. The CDR3 region is CASSQDSSYGYTF. The CDR3 DNA sequence: TGTGCCAGCAGCCAAGATTCCAGTTATGGCTACACCTTC.

The CDR3 DNA sequence: TGTGCCAGCACCCCCACCACTACTGAAGCTTTCTTT. Residues: CASTPTTTEAFF. The V and J genes are TRBV7-2 and TRBJ1-1; D remains unclear. The CDR3 consists of 12 residues. Per germline, CDR1 SGHTA and CDR2 FQGNSA. Trimming stripped 7 bases from V and 5 bases from J, with 11 bases between.

This clone was seen a handful of times. The genes are TRBV7-8 and TRBJ1-2, with 9 bases fitting TRBD1. Trimming cost V 2 bases and J 6 bases; bases outside gene matches: 7. CDR3 length: 15 amino acids. Germline CDR1 SGHVS, CDR2 FQNEAQ. The CDR3 loop reads CASSLIWTGDNGYTF. The CDR3 coding sequence is TGTGCCAGCAGCTTAATTTGGACAGGGGATAATGGCTACACCTTC.

Concerning this clone itself: The CDR3 carries no conserved terminal phenylalanine or tryptophan, so it likely arises from a read error. V usage is TRBV7-2 and J usage is TRBJ1-1, with a tentative D call TRBD1 (6 bases). The ends were cut back, 3 bases at V and 7 bases at J, with 21 bases in the middle. This CDR3 comprises 16 residues. Germline-derived CDR1 and CDR2 are SGHTA and FQGNSA. CDR3 region: CASSFQLTGGGREAFV. The CDR3 region has the DNA TGTGCCAGCAGCTTTCAACTAACGGGGGGGGGCCGTGAAGCTTTCGTT.

The DNA of the CDR3 is TGTGCCAGCTCACCCGCGGGGACGACAGGAAACACCATATATTTT. Translated, it gives CASSPAGTTGNTIYF. J is TRBJ1-3 and V is TRBV18, with a tentative D call TRBD1 (5 bases). The CDR3 loop spans 15 amino acids. Germline CDR1 KGHSH, CDR2 LQKENI. Trimming shortened V by 3 bases and J by 4 bases, and 13 bases separated the two germline ends.

The gene calls are TRBV29-1 and TRBJ2-1; 10 nucleotides align to TRBD2. Germline loops: CDR1 SQVTM, CDR2 ANQGSEA. The ends lost 4 bases at V and 8 bases at J; junction bases unmatched: 2. The CDR3 loop spans 12 amino acids. CDR3 nucleotide sequence: TGCAGCGTTGCTAGCGGGAGCCATGAGCAGTTCTTC. Protein product: CSVASGSHEQFF.

The chain recombines TRBV2 with TRBJ1-5; tentative D call: TRBD1 (6 bases). CDR3 length: 14 amino acids. CDR1 and CDR2 from the germline V gene are SNHLY and FYNNEI. CDR3 bases: TGTGCTACAGCAGGGGAGTCTACCAATCAGCCCCAGCATTTT. Its protein is CATAGESTNQPQHF.

V gene TRBV7-3 combines with J gene TRBJ2-1; D gene uncertain. The CDR3 is 14 residues long. Trimming left V 4 bases short and J 0 bases short, with 7 bases between. The germline V gene has CDR1 SGHTA and CDR2 FQGTGA. CDR3 region: CASSYSPSYNEQFF. The CDR3 DNA reads TGTGCCAGCAGCTACTCCCCCTCCTACAATGAGCAGTTCTTC. Combining the CDR3 with reference TRBV7-3 and TRBJ2-1 gives the whole variable domain GAGVSQTPSNKVTEKGKYVELRCDPISGHTALYWYRQSLGQGPEFLIYFQGTGAADDSGLPNDRFFAVRPEGSVSTLKIQRTERGDSAVYLCASSYSPSYNEQFFGPGTRLTVL.

In nucleotides, the CDR3 is TGTGCCAGCAGCTCGGGTACGCTAGCGGGGAACAATGAGCAGTTCTTC. Its protein is CASSSGTLAGNNEQFF. The genes are TRBV7-6 and TRBJ2-1; 9 bases are shared with TRBD2. Trimming cost V 4 bases and J 5 bases; bases outside gene matches: 9. This CDR3 spans 16 amino acids. Germline values: CDR1 SGHVS, CDR2 FNYEAQ.